The 30 T cell receptor beta chains listed next were all sequenced from one sample in a study of cytomegalovirus exposure and HLA in healthy donors. This PCR relied on a set of 60 Vbeta primers and 13 Jbeta primers. Assay: immunoSEQ multiplex PCR; the TCRdb copy retains only in-frame clones and omits some. The sample comprises 170,000 or so clones, 77% of which are singletons, and 3.7% rests with the top ten. The sample comprised PBMCs. Receptors were obtained from a woman in her fifties or sixties in good health and CMV-seropositive.

The chain has TRBV5-1 and TRBJ1-2; D unresolved. In germline, CDR1 is SGHRS, CDR2 YFSETQ. V was clipped by 3 bases and J by 4 bases, with 19 bases between them. The CDR3 length is 16 residues. CDR3 nucleotide sequence: TGCGCCAGCAGCTCGGATAGCCGAGGTGGCAGCTATGGCTACACCTTC. The encoded protein is CASSSDSRGGSYGYTF.

There are a few counts of this clone. This chain links TRBV6-7 with TRBJ1-5, with 9 bases that match TRBD1. TRBV6-7 is marked as an open reading frame, function uncertain. J was trimmed by 1 base and V by 2 bases; bases with no gene match: 0. The CDR3 sequence is 15 residues long. As DNA, the CDR3 is TGTGCCAGCAGTTACGACAGGGGGAGCAATCAGCCCCAGCATTTT. Translation: CASSYDRGSNQPQHF.

The gene calls are TRBV28 and TRBJ1-4; D perhaps matches TRBD1 (5 bases). This CDR3 is built from 16 residues. Trimming cost V 4 bases and J 0 bases, with 12 bases left between them. Germline V gene sequence: CDR1 MDHEN, CDR2 SYDVKM. CDR3 sequence: CASSSPPTATNEKLFF. CDR3 nucleotides: TGTGCCAGCAGTTCCCCGCCGACAGCAACTAATGAAAAACTGTTTTTT.

CDR3 DNA: TGTGCCAGTAGTGTCGACAGACACACAGATACGCAGTATTTT. It encodes CASSVDRHTDTQYF. The V gene is TRBV19, the J gene TRBJ2-3, with D perhaps TRBD1 (5 bases). CDR1 LNHDA and CDR2 SQIVND come from the germline V gene (reference sequence). The CDR3 extends over 14 amino acids. V lost 5 bases and J 2 bases, leaving 11 bases between the germline ends.

The chain couples TRBV11-1 to TRBJ1-2; 7 bases match TRBD1. There are 13 residues in the CDR3. Germline lookup yields CDR1 SGHAT and CDR2 FQDESV (reference sequence). V shed 5 bases and J 8 bases; nucleotides not matched to a gene: 8. CDR3 coding DNA: TGTGCCAGCAGCGAGACAGGGTGGAACGGCTACACCTTC. Amino acid sequence: CASSETGWNGYTF.

The V gene is TRBV19, the J gene TRBJ2-5; 16 bases are shared with TRBD2. V dropped 3 bases and J dropped 0; count of bases not matched to a gene: 13. The CDR3 is made up of 21 amino acids. Germline V gene data show CDR1 as LNHDA and CDR2 as SQIVND (reference sequence). DNA for the CDR3: TGTGCCAGTAGTATCATAGTAGGGGGACTAGCGGGGGGGAACCACCAAGAGACCCAGTACTTC. It codes for CASSIIVGGLAGGNHQETQYF.

This sequence joins TRBV19 and TRBJ1-5, with 8 bases fitting TRBD1. The CDR3 totals 15 residues. CDR1 and CDR2 from the germline V gene are LNHDA and SQIVND (reference sequence). J gave up 0 bases and V 7 bases, and 5 bases lay outside the gene matches. CDR3 protein: CASTPTGDSNQPQHF. CDR3 coding DNA: TGTGCCAGTACCCCGACAGGGGATAGCAATCAGCCCCAGCATTTT. Variable domain in full (rest from reference TRBV19 and TRBJ1-5): DGGITQSPKYLFRKEGQNVTLSCEQNLNHDAMYWYRQDPGQGLRLIYYSQIVNDFQKGDIAEGYSVSREKKESFPLTVTSAQKNPTAFYLCASTPTGDSNQPQHFGDGTRLSIL.

This clone was seen only a few times. V gene TRBV5-1 combines with J gene TRBJ2-3, with TRBD1 identical over 7 bases. The CDR3 contains 15 residues. Germline assignment: CDR1 SGHRS and CDR2 YFSETQ. With 1 base clipped from V and 2 bases from J, the junction kept 4 bases outside the gene matches. This CDR3 reads CASSLRGLHTDTQYF. The CDR3 nucleotides read TGCGCCAGCAGCTTGAGGGGGCTTCACACAGATACGCAGTATTTT.

The J gene is TRBJ2-1, the V gene TRBV5-1; D ambiguous. Trimming removed 3 bases at V and 0 bases at J, with 16 bases between. There are 17 residues in the CDR3. From germline, CDR1 is SGHRS and CDR2 YFSETQ. The CDR3 is CASSSEGSSNSYNEQFF. CDR3 bases: TGCGCCAGCAGCTCGGAAGGTAGCTCAAACTCCTACAATGAGCAGTTCTTC.

The chain couples TRBV18 to TRBJ1-5; 7 bases agree with TRBD1. V shed 3 bases and J 2 bases; nucleotides not matched to a gene: 4. Germline loops: CDR1 KGHSH, CDR2 LQKENI. This CDR3 has 15 amino acids. CDR3 residues: CASSPNTGGNQPQHF. The CDR3 bases are TGTGCCAGCTCACCTAACACAGGGGGCAATCAGCCCCAGCATTTT.

J is TRBJ2-7 and V is TRBV10-3, with TRBD2 matching over 9 bases. Germline assignment: CDR1 ENHRY and CDR2 SYGVKD. CDR3 length equals 16 residues. V lost 6 bases, J lost 0 bases, and 9 bases stayed unmatched. Here the CDR3 reads CAISISSGGPSYEQYF. CDR3 in DNA: TGTGCCATCAGCATAAGTAGCGGGGGCCCCTCCTACGAGCAGTACTTC.

The chain combines TRBV7-3 with TRBJ2-7; TRBD2 matches at 11 bases. The V gene's germline CDR1 is SGHTA and CDR2 FQGTGA. The ends lost 1 base at V and 7 bases at J; junction bases unmatched: 3. The CDR3 length is 14 residues. The CDR3 nucleotides are TGTGCCAGCAGCTTAAATCCTAGCGGGGGGGAGCAGTACTTC. This encodes CASSLNPSGGEQYF.

The chain combines TRBV7-8 with TRBJ2-1, with 11 positions matching TRBD2. CDR1 is SGHVS and CDR2 is FQNEAQ in the germline V gene. V shed 3 bases and J 6 bases; nucleotides not matched to a gene: 7. CDR3 length: 16 residues. The chain's CDR3 is CASSFVGLAGINEQFF. Here the CDR3 DNA reads TGTGCCAGCAGCTTTGTTGGACTAGCGGGTATCAATGAGCAGTTCTTC.

The V gene is TRBV28, the J gene TRBJ2-5; D may be TRBD1 (6 bases). CDR3 length: 15 amino acids. CDR1 is MDHEN, CDR2 SYDVKM, per germline. V was trimmed by 8 bases and J by 5 bases, leaving 21 bases between them. CDR3 protein: CASGELQGFGETQYF. In DNA form, the CDR3 reads TGTGCCAGCGGCGAACTCCAGGGGTTTGGGGAGACCCAGTACTTC. Filled out from reference TRBV28 and TRBJ2-5, the complete variable domain reads DVKVTQSSRYLVKRTGEKVFLECVQDMDHENMFWYRQDPGLGLRLIYFSYDVKMKEKGDIPEGYSVSREKKERFSLILESASTNQTSMYLCASGELQGFGETQYFGPGTRLLVL.

V gene TRBV5-5 combines with J gene TRBJ2-7, with TRBD1 identical over 8 bases. Germline assignment: CDR1 SGHKS and CDR2 YYEKEE (reference sequence). This CDR3 region has 18 residues. With V trimmed by 4 bases and J by 4 bases, 19 bases remained unmatched. The CDR3, as DNA: TGTGCCAGCAGCGCTGGAGAACGGGGGCAGGGGGCAGGATACGAGCAGTACTTC. Amino acid sequence: CASSAGERGQGAGYEQYF. Full variable domain (rest looked up from reference TRBV5-5 and TRBJ2-7): DAGVTQSPTHLIKTRGQQVTLRCSPISGHKSVSWYQQVLGQGPQFIFQYYEKEERGRGNFPDRFSARQFPNYSSELNVNALLLGDSALYLCASSAGERGQGAGYEQYFGPGTRLTVT.

Turning to this clone: At one end the junction does not follow the germline gene, possibly because of a read error. V is TRBV9 and J is TRBJ2-2, with 7 nucleotides matching TRBD2. Germline lookup yields CDR1 SGDLS and CDR2 YYNGEE. This CDR3 contains 15 residues. CDR3 DNA: TGTGTCAGCAGCGTAGTCAGCGGGATGGGCGGGGAGCTGTTTTTT. Amino acid sequence: CVSSVVSGMGGELFF.

With regard to this clone: The CDR3 ends on some other residue instead of the conserved phenylalanine or tryptophan, so this is likely a read error. Because the CDR3's place on the DNA is in doubt, the DNA is left out and the CDR3 is given as listed by TCRdb. The CDR3: CASSGGLGAKD. The gene calls are TRBV2 and TRBJ2-7; the D call in the table, TRBD1, was not verified against the DNA. Germline lookup yields CDR1 SNHLY and CDR2 FYNNEI. Inclusive of both ends, the CDR3 amounts to 11 amino acids.

V and J are TRBV5-6 and TRBJ2-1; TRBD2 matches 8 bases. V dropped 2 bases and J dropped 3; count of bases not matched to a gene: 13. Germline CDR1 and CDR2: SGHDT and YYEEEE. The CDR3 is 18 residues long. The CDR3 bases are TGTGCCAGCAGCTTAACTAGCGGTCGGAACCGCGACTACAATGAGCAGTTCTTC. It encodes CASSLTSGRNRDYNEQFF.

The count of this clone is one. This rearrangement joins TRBV19 to TRBJ1-1, with D possibly matching TRBD1 (5 bases). CDR3 size: 14 residues. Germline V lookup: CDR1 LNHDA, CDR2 SQIVND (reference sequence). Between the trimmed V and J ends, which lost 7 bases and 6 bases, there was a span of 18 bases. The CDR3, as DNA: TGTGCCAGTATAGAGGTAGGTAGGGGTTCTGAAGCTTTCTTT. This codes for CASIEVGRGSEAFF.

The rearrangement joins TRBV27 to TRBJ2-2; D is ambiguous. V lost 1 base to trimming and J lost 7 bases, with 10 bases between them. Per the germline V gene, CDR1 is MNHEY and CDR2 is SMNVEV (reference sequence). The CDR3 covers 14 residues. CDR3 in amino acids: CASSLWAESGELFF. The CDR3 nucleotides are TGTGCCAGCAGTTTATGGGCCGAAAGCGGGGAGCTGTTTTTT.

The CDR3 sequence is CSVVDSGGKNEQFF. The DNA of the CDR3 is TGCAGCGTTGTCGATAGCGGGGGGAAGAATGAGCAGTTCTTC. The chain recombines TRBV29-1 with TRBJ2-1, with TRBD2 matching 10 bases. The CDR3 is 14 residues long. CDR1 SQVTM and CDR2 ANQGSEA come from the germline V gene. V trimming: 4 bases; J trimming: 7 bases; junction bases outside the gene matches: 7.

This chain connects TRBV18 to TRBJ2-7; 9 nucleotides match TRBD1. Germline values: CDR1 KGHSH, CDR2 LQKENI. The CDR3 loop spans 15 amino acids. Unmatched junction bases numbered 4, after V lost 2 bases and J lost 2 bases. CDR3 in DNA: TGTGCCAGCTCACCAGGGACAGGGATTGCCTACGAGCAGTACTTC. Its translation: CASSPGTGIAYEQYF. Full variable domain (rest looked up from reference TRBV18 and TRBJ2-7): NAGVMQNPRHLVRRRGQEARLRCSPMKGHSHVYWYRQLPEEGLKFMVYLQKENIIDESGMPKERFSAEFPKEGPSILRIQQVVRGDSAAYFCASSPGTGIAYEQYFGPGTRLTVT.

The table lists this clone with a count of one. The chain is built from TRBV7-9 and TRBJ2-1; 9 nucleotides align to TRBD2. Looked up from germline, CDR1 is SEHNR and CDR2 is FQNEAQ (reference sequence). The CDR3 spans 19 residues. V lost 3 bases to trimming and J lost 0 bases; unmatched junction nucleotides: 12. CDR3 sequence reads: CASSFSLGTSKSSYNEQFF. CDR3 coding DNA: TGTGCCAGCAGCTTTAGTCTCGGGACTAGCAAAAGCTCCTACAATGAGCAGTTCTTC. The complete variable domain, with remaining parts taken from reference TRBV7-9 and TRBJ2-1, reads DTGVSQNPRHKITKRGQNVTFRCDPISEHNRLYWYRQTLGQGPEFLTYFQNEAQLEKSRLLSDRFSAERPKGSFSTLEIQRTEQGDSAMYLCASSFSLGTSKSSYNEQFFGPGTRLTVL.

There are a few counts of this clone. The rearrangement uses TRBV5-8 and TRBJ2-1; 8 bases align to TRBD1. This CDR3 spans 14 amino acids. Germline CDR1 is SGHTS and CDR2 is YDEGEE. Germline trimming cut 0 bases from V and 9 bases from J; bases unmatched to any gene: 5. The DNA of the CDR3 is TGTGCCAGCAGCTTGGGGGACAGGAGCCCTGAGCAGTTCTTC. Encoded protein: CASSLGDRSPEQFF. Variable domain in full (rest from reference TRBV5-8 and TRBJ2-1): EAGVTQSPTHLIKTRGQQATLRCSPISGHTSVYWYQQALGLGLQFLLWYDEGEERNRGNFPPRFSGRQFPNYSSELNVNALELEDSALYLCASSLGDRSPEQFFGPGTRLTVL.

The chain is built from TRBV6-5 and TRBJ1-4; 9 positions match TRBD1. Germline CDR1 MNHEY, CDR2 SVGAGI. The CDR3 extends over 15 amino acids. V trimming: 5 bases; J trimming: 7 bases; junction bases outside the gene matches: 8. Here the CDR3 DNA reads TGTGCCAGCAGTCCGGAATACAGGGGGCGTGAAAAACTGTTTTTT. It is translated as CASSPEYRGREKLFF.

The V and J genes are TRBV11-3 and TRBJ2-7, with TRBD2 matching 8 bases. This CDR3 region has 13 residues. Losses at the gene ends were 5 bases for V and 5 bases for J; bases not matched to a gene: 5. Germline V gives CDR1 SGHNT, CDR2 YENEEA. In DNA, the CDR3 is TGTGCCAGCAGCCGCAGCGGGAGCCACGAGCAGTACTTC. Its translation is CASSRSGSHEQYF. The whole variable domain, filled in from reference TRBV11-3 and TRBJ2-7, reads EAGVVQSPRYKIIEKKQPVAFWCNPISGHNTLYWYLQNLGQGPELLIRYENEEAVDDSQLPKDRFSAERLKGVDSTLKIQPAELGDSAVYLCASSRSGSHEQYFGPGTRLTVT.

V gene TRBV30 combines with J gene TRBJ2-7, with 12 bases that match TRBD2. V lost 2 bases, J lost 2 bases, and 4 bases stayed unmatched. The CDR3 sequence is 15 residues long. Germline V gene sequence: CDR1 GTSNPN, CDR2 SVGIG (reference sequence). The CDR3 DNA follows: TGTGCCTGGAGTTCAGGACTAGCGGGGCCCTACGAGCAGTACTTC. Translating gives CAWSSGLAGPYEQYF.

The V gene is TRBV30, the J gene TRBJ2-1; D may be TRBD2 (7 bases). Germline-derived CDR1 and CDR2 are GTSNPN and SVGIG (reference sequence). The germline V and J ends were trimmed by 0 bases and 0 bases, with 12 bases remaining between them. The CDR3 sequence is 16 residues long. CDR3 coding DNA: TGTGCCTGGAGTGTGCTAGCGGACAGCTCCTACAATGAGCAGTTCTTC. Amino acids: CAWSVLADSSYNEQFF.

On this clone: The identical CDR3 is also encoded by other nucleotide sequences in the sample. The rearrangement uses TRBV28 and TRBJ2-7; 7 nucleotides match TRBD1. V trimming: 4 bases; J trimming: 2 bases; junction bases outside the gene matches: 2. Per the germline V gene, CDR1 is MDHEN and CDR2 is SYDVKM. This CDR3 spans 13 amino acids. The CDR3 loop reads CASSSGQTYEQYF. Here the CDR3 DNA reads TGTGCCAGCAGTTCGGGACAGACCTACGAGCAGTACTTC.

The chain is built from TRBV2 and TRBJ1-5; no clear D. V was cut by 7 bases and J by 0 bases, with 13 bases left in between. The CDR3 spans 15 residues. The germline V gene has CDR1 SNHLY and CDR2 FYNNEI. CDR3 DNA sequence: TGTGCCAGCAATACGGCCCCGGGTAGCAATCAGCCCCAGCATTTT. Amino acid sequence: CASNTAPGSNQPQHF. Based on the CDR3 plus reference TRBV2 and TRBJ1-5, the full variable domain is EPEVTQTPSHQVTQMGQEVILRCVPISNHLYFYWYRQILGQKVEFLVSFYNNEISEKSEIFDDQFSVERPDGSNFTLKIRSTKLEDSAMYFCASNTAPGSNQPQHFGDGTRLSIL.